The clone carrying this T cell receptor beta chain was counted at least ten times. Its cognate antigen is unknown. Unique molecular identifiers tagged individual cDNA molecules. TCRdb fed the 5' RACE reads into MiXCR, producing one record per CDR3 protein. This sample has some 28,000 distinct CDR3 sequences, with about 4.6% found just once. These data belong to a study of early T cells in non-severe SARS-CoV-2 infection. About the study: With bulk RNA from unsorted whole blood as input, sequencing yielded unpaired chains.

General observations from the study: VDJdb-based annotation leaned toward anti-spike CD8 responses and missed private and CD4 specificities.

Sequencing was performed on whole blood. The TCR was taken from an adult who was a healthcare worker with PCR-confirmed SARS-CoV-2 infection or an uninfected control (not recorded which).

In DNA form, the CDR3 reads TGTGCCAGCAGTGAATATACAGGGGGCAATTCACCCCTCCACTTT. Translation: CASSEYTGGNSPLHF. The genes are TRBV25-1 and TRBJ1-6; 9 nucleotides line up with TRBD1. The CDR3 is 15 residues long. V was pared by 0 bases and J by 7 bases, with 1 base of the junction left unmatched. Germline values: CDR1 MGHDK, CDR2 SYGVNS. The full variable domain, completed using reference TRBV25-1 and TRBJ1-6, is EADIYQTPRYLVIGTGKKITLECSQTMGHDKMYWYQQDPGMELHLIHYSYGVNSTEKGDLSSESTVSRIRTEHFPLTLESARPSHTSQYLCASSEYTGGNSPLHFGNGTRLTVT.